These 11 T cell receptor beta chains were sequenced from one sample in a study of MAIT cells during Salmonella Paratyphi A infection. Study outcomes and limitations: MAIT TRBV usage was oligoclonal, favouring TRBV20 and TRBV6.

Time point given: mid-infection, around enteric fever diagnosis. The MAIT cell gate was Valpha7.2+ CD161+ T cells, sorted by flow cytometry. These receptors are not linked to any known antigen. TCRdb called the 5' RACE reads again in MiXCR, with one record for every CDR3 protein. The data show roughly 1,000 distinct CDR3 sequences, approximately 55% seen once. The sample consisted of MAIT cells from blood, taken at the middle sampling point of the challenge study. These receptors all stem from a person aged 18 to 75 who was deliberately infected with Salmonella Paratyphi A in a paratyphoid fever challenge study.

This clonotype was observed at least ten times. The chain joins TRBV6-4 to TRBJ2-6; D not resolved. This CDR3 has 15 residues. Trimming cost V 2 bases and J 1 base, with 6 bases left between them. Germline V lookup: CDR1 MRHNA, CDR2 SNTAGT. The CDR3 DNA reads TGTGCCAGCAGTGACGGGTCTTCTGGGGCCAACGTCCTGACTTTC. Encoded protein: CASSDGSSGANVLTF.

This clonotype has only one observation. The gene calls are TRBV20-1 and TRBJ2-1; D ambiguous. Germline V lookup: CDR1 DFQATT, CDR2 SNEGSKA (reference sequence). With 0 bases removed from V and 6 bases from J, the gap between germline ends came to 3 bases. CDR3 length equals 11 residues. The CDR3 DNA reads TGCAGTGCTAGAGAGGGCAATGAGCAGTTCTTC. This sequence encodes CSAREGNEQFF.

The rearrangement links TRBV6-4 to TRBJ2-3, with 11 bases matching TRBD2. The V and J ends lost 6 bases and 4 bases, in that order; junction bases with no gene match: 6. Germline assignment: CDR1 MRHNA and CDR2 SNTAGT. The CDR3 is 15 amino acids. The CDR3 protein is CASSSLAGGADTQYF. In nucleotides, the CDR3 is TGTGCCAGCAGCTCTCTAGCGGGAGGCGCAGATACGCAGTATTTT.

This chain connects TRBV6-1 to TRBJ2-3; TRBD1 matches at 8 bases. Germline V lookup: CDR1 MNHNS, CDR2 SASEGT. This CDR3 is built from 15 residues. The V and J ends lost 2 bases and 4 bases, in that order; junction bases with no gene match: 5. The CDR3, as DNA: TGTGCCAGCAGTGAATTACAGGGGGGCGCAGATACGCAGTATTTT. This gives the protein CASSELQGGADTQYF.

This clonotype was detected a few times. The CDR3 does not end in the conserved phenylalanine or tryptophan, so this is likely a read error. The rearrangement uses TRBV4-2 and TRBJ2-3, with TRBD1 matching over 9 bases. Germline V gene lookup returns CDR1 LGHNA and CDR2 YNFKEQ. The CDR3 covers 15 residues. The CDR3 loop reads CASRSTGGETETQYL. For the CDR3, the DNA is TGTGCCAGCAGGTCGACAGGGGGAGAAACAGAGACGCAGTATTTG.

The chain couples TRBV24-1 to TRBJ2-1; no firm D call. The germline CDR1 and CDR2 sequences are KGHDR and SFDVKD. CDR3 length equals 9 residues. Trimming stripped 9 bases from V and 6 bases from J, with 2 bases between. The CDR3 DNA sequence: TGTGCCACCGCCAATGAGCAGTTCTTC. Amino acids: CATANEQFF.

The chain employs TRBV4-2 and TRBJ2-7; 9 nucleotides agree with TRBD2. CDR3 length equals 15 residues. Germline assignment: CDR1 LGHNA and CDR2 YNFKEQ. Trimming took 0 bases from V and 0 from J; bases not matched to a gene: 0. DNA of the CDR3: TGTGCCAGCAGCCAAGAGACTAGCGGCTCCTACGAGCAGTACTTC. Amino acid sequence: CASSQETSGSYEQYF.

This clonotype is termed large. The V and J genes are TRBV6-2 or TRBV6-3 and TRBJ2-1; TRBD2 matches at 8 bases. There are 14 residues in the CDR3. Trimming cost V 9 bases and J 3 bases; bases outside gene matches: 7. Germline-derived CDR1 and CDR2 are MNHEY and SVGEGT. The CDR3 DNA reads TGTGCCAGTGGGAATAGCGGGGACTACAATGAGCAGTTCTTC. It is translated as CASGNSGDYNEQFF.

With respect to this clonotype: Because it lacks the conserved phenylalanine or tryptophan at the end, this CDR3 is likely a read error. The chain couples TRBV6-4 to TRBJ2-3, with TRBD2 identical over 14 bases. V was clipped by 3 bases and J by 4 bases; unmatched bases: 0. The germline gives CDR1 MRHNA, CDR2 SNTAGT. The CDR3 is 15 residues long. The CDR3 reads CASSETSGGADTQYL. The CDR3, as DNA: TGTGCCAGCAGTGAGACTAGCGGGGGGGCAGATACGCAGTATTTG.

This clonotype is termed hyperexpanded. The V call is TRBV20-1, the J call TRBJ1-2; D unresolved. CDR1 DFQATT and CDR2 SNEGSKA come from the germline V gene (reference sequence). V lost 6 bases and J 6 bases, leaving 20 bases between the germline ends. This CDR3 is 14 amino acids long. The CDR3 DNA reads TGCAGTGCCCCCCCCACAGCTGTCCCTGATGGCTACACCTTC. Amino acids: CSAPPTAVPDGYTF.

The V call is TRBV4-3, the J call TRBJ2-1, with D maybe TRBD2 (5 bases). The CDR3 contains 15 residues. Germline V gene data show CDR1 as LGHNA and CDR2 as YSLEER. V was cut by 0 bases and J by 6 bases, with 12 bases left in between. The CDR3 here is CASSQEYGESNEQFF. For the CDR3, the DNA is TGCGCCAGCAGCCAAGAATATGGGGAGTCCAATGAGCAGTTCTTC.